The present TCR beta chain was sequenced within a study of blood T cell repertoires in COVID-19. Recovered status applied to Cohort 3 donors who had two consecutive negative PCRs. It also applied to those with clearance or with symptom resolution. Repertoires were generated with immunoSEQ multiplex PCR, while TCRdb's copy carries only in-frame clones and drops some. The sample shows under 350,000 clones, around 86% of them seen only once. Germline lookup yields CDR1 SGHNT and CDR2 YENEEA. V dropped 5 bases and J dropped 5; count of bases not matched to a gene: 12. The CDR3 sequence is 16 residues long.

Sequencing was done on a sample of PBMCs or T cells enriched from blood (not recorded which). The chain links TRBV11-3 to TRBJ2-3; 8 bases align to TRBD2. The sequence was collected from a man aged 25 to 45 who had recovered from COVID-19. The CDR3 DNA reads as TGTGCCAGCAGCCCACTGAGAGCGGGGGAAGGAGATACGCAGTATTTT. Translation: CASSPLRAGEGDTQYF.